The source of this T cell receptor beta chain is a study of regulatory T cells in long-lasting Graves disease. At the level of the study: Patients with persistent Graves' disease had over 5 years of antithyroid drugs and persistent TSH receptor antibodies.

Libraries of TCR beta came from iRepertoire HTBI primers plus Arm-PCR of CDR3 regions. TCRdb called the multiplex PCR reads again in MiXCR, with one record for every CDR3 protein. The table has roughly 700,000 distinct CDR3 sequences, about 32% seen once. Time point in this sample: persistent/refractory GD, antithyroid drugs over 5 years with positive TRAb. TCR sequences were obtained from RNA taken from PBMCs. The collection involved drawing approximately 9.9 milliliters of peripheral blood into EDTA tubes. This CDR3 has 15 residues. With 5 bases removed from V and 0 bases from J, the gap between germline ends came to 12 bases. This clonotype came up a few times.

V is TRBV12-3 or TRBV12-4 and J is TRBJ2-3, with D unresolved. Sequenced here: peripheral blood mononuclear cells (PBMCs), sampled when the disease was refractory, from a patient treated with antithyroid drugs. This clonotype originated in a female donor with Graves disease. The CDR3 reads CASSPENLSTDTQYF. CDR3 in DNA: TGTGCCAGCAGTCCTGAGAACCTGAGCACAGATACGCAGTATTTT.